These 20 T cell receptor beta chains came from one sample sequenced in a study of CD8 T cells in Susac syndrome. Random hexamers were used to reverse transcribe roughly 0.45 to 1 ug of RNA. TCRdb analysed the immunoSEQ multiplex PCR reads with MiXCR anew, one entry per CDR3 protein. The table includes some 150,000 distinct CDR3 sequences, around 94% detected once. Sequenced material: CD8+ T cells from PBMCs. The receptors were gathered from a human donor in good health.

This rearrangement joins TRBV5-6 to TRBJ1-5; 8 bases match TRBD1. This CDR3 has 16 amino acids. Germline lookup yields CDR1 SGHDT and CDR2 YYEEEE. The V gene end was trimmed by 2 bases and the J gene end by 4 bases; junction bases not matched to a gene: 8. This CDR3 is CASSLDRTGKNQPQHF. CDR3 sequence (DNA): TGTGCCAGCAGCTTAGACAGGACAGGGAAGAATCAGCCCCAGCATTTT.

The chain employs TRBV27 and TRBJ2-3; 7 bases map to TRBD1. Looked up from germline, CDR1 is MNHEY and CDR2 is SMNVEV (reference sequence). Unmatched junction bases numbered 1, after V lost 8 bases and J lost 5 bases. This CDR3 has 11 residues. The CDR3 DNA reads TGTGCCAGCCACAGGGGAGATACGCAGTATTTT. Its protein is CASHRGDTQYF.

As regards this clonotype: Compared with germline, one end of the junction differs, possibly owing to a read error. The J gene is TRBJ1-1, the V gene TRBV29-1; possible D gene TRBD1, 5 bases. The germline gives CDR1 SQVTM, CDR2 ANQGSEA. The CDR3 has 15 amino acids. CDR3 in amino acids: CSAERQRSLNTEAFF. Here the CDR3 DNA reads TGCAGCGCTGAACGACAGAGATCACTGAACACTGAAGCTTTCTTT.

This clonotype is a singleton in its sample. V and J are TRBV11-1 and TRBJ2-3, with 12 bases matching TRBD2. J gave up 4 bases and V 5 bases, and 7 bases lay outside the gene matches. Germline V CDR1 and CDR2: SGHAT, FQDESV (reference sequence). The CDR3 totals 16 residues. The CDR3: CASSRRLAGDPDTQYF. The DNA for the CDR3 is TGTGCCAGCAGCAGGAGACTAGCGGGAGATCCAGATACGCAGTATTTT.

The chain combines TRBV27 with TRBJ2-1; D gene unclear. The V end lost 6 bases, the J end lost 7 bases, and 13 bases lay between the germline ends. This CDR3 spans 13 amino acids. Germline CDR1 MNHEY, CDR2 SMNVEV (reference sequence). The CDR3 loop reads CASSTGVNNEQFF. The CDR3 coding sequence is TGTGCCAGCAGCACCGGAGTAAATAATGAGCAGTTCTTC.

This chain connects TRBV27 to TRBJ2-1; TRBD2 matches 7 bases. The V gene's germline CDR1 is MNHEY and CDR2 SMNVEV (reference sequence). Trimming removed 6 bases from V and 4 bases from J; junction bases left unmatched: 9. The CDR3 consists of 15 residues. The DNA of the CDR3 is TGTGCCAGCAGGGTAACTAAGCGGGATTACAATGAGCAGTTCTTC. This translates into CASRVTKRDYNEQFF.

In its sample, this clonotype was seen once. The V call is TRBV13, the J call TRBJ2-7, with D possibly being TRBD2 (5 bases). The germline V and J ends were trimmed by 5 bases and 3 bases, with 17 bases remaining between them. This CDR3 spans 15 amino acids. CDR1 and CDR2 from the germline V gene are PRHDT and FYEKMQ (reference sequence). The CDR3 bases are TGTGCCAGCAGCCCTCCCATGGGAGTTCACTACGAGCAGTACTTC. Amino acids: CASSPPMGVHYEQYF.

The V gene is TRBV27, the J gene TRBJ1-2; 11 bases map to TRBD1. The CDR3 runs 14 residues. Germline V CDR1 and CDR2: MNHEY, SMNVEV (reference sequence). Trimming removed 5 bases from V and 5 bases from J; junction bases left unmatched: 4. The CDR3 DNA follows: TGTGCCAGCAGTGCCGGGACAGGGGGGTATGGCTACACCTTC. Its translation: CASSAGTGGYGYTF.

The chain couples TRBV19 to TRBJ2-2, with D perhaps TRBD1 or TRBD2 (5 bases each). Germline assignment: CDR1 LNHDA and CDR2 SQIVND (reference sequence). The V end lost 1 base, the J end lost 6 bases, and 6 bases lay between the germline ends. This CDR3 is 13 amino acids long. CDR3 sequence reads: CASSIAGPGELFF. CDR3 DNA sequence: TGTGCCAGTAGTATAGCGGGGCCCGGGGAGCTGTTTTTT.

The chain's CDR3 is CASSGLGREFSTETQYF. DNA of the CDR3: TGTGCCAGCAGCGGCCTCGGACGGGAGTTCTCCACGGAGACCCAGTACTTC. This chain connects TRBV7-2 to TRBJ2-5; D may be TRBD2 (6 bases). The CDR3 loop spans 17 amino acids. CDR1 is SGHTA, CDR2 FQGNSA, per germline. V gave up 5 bases and J gave up 5 bases, with 24 bases separating them.

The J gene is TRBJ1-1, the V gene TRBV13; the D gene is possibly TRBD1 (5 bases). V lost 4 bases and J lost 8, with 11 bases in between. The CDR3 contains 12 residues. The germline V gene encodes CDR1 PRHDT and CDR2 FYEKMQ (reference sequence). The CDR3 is CASSSYGTEAFF. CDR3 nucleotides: TGTGCCAGCAGCTCCTACGGGACCGAAGCTTTCTTT.

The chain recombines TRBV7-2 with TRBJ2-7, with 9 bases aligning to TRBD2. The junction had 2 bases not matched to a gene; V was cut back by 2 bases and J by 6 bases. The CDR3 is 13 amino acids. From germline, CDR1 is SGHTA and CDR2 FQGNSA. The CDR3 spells CASSLTSGPEQYF. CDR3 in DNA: TGTGCCAGCAGCTTAACTAGCGGGCCCGAGCAGTACTTC.

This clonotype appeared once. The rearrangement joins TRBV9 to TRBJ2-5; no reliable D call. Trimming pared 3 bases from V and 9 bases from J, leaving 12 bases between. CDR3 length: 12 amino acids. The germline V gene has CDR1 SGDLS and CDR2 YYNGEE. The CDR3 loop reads CASSASMGSQYF. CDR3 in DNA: TGTGCCAGCAGCGCGTCAATGGGATCCCAGTACTTC.

The CDR3 nucleotides are TGTGCCAGCAGCTTAGCCGTGTTATCGGAGGGCTTTGAGCAGTTCTTC. Translated: CASSLAVLSEGFEQFF. The gene calls are TRBV7-8 and TRBJ2-1; perhaps TRBD2 as D (6 bases). In germline, CDR1 is SGHVS, CDR2 FQNEAQ. V was clipped by 0 bases and J by 9 bases, with 18 bases between them. The CDR3 is made up of 16 amino acids.

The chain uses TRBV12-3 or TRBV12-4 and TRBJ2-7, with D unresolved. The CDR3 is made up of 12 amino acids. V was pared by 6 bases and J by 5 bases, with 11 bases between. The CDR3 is CASSQGKNEQYF. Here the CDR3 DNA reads TGTGCCAGCAGCCAAGGGAAAAACGAGCAGTACTTC.

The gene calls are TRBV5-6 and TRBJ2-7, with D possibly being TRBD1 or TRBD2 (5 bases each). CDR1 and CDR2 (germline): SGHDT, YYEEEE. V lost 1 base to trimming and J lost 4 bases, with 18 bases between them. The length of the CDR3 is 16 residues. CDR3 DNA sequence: TGTGCCAGCAGCTTGTGGGACGACGGGACCTTTTACGAGCAGTACTTC. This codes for CASSLWDDGTFYEQYF.

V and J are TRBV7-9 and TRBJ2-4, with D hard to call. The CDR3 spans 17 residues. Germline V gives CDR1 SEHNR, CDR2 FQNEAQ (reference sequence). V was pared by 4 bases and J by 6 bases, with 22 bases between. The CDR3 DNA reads TGTGCCAGCAGCTCGACCGCCCTCCGGGCCCGACCAAACATTCAGTACTTC. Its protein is CASSSTALRARPNIQYF.

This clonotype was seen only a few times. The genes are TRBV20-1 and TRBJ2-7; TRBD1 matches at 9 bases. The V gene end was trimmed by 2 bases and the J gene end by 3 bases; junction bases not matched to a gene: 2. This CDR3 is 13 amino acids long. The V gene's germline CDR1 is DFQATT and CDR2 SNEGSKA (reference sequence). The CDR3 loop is CSARWDRDYEQYF. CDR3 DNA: TGCAGTGCTAGATGGGACAGGGACTACGAGCAGTACTTC.

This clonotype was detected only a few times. In nucleotides, the CDR3 is TGTGCCACCAGCAGAGTCCCAGGGGGCCACGAGCAGTACTTC. Translating gives CATSRVPGGHEQYF. The gene calls are TRBV15 and TRBJ2-7; 8 bases fit TRBD1. Looked up from germline, CDR1 is LNHNV and CDR2 is YYDKDF (reference sequence). With V trimmed by 1 base and J by 5 bases, 4 bases remained unmatched. CDR3 length: 14 residues.

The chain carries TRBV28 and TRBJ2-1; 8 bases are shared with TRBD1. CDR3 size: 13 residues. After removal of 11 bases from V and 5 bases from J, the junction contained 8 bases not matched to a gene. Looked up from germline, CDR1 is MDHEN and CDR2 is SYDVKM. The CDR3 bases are TGTGCCGCCTCGACAGGGGCGGACAATGAGCAGTTCTTC. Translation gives CAASTGADNEQFF. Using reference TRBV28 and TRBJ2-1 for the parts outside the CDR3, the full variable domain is DVKVTQSSRYLVKRTGEKVFLECVQDMDHENMFWYRQDPGLGLRLIYFSYDVKMKEKGDIPEGYSVSREKKERFSLILESASTNQTSMYLCAASTGADNEQFFGPGTRLTVL.